One and the same sample provided the 23 T cell receptor beta chains below, sequenced in a study of cytotoxic CD8 clonotypes in ibrutinib-treated CLL. Sequenced by immunoSEQ multiplex PCR; TCRdb stores in-frame clones only, minus some. The sample consists of more than 200,000 clones, 70% of them appearing once. Sequences were derived from PBMCs, sampled after 24 months of ibrutinib treatment. The source of these receptors is a human donor with chronic lymphocytic leukemia.

J is TRBJ2-7 and V is TRBV4-2; TRBD1 is a possible D gene (7 bases). V was clipped by 4 bases and J by 4 bases, with 17 bases between them. This CDR3 is 15 amino acids long. Germline loops: CDR1 LGHNA, CDR2 YNFKEQ. The CDR3 region has the DNA TGTGCCAGCAGCCGACAGGGTAGCGGAAGGTACGAGCAGTACTTC. As protein: CASSRQGSGRYEQYF.

A few counts support this clone. The genes are TRBV18 and TRBJ2-1, with 8 bases that match TRBD2. The CDR3 is made up of 15 amino acids. The J segment lost 5 bases and the V segment lost 5 bases, leaving 8 bases of the junction unmatched. Germline CDR1 is KGHSH and CDR2 is LQKENI. The CDR3 protein is CASSSGLGGNNEQFF. CDR3 bases: TGTGCCAGCTCATCGGGACTAGGGGGGAACAATGAGCAGTTCTTC.

The chain couples TRBV5-6 to TRBJ2-7; 12 bases agree with TRBD2. The CDR3 totals 18 residues. The junction had 10 bases not matched to a gene; V was cut back by 0 bases and J by 3 bases. CDR1 SGHDT and CDR2 YYEEEE come from the germline V gene. In DNA form, the CDR3 reads TGTGCCAGCAGCTTGGTAGGGACTAGCGGGTCGGGGCTCTACGAGCAGTACTTC. It is translated as CASSLVGTSGSGLYEQYF.

This clone turned up a few times. Here the CDR3 reads CASSSHVPADTQYF. Written as DNA, the CDR3 is TGTGCCAGCAGCTCACATGTCCCCGCAGATACGCAGTATTTT. This chain joins TRBV7-9 and TRBJ2-3, with D hard to call. V dropped 4 bases and J dropped 4 bases, with 12 bases sitting between them. The CDR3 consists of 14 residues. Germline-derived CDR1 and CDR2 are SEHNR and FQNEAQ (reference sequence). Based on the CDR3 plus reference TRBV7-9 and TRBJ2-3, the full variable domain is DTGVSQNPRHKITKRGQNVTFRCDPISEHNRLYWYRQTLGQGPEFLTYFQNEAQLEKSRLLSDRFSAERPKGSFSTLEIQRTEQGDSAMYLCASSSHVPADTQYFGPGTRLTVL.

This clone turned up a few times. The chain carries TRBV7-3 and TRBJ2-5, with 8 bases that match TRBD1. With V trimmed by 4 bases and J by 4 bases, 2 bases remained unmatched. The CDR3 sequence is 13 residues long. CDR1 and CDR2 (germline): SGHTA, FQGTGA. CDR3 loop: CASSSGQGETQYF. The DNA for the CDR3 is TGTGCCAGCAGCTCCGGACAGGGAGAGACCCAGTACTTC.

V usage is TRBV6-5 and J usage is TRBJ1-5; unclear D gene. Germline CDR1 reads MNHEY; CDR2 reads SVGAGI. Trimming stripped 7 bases from V and 4 bases from J, with 14 bases between. This CDR3 spans 14 amino acids. The CDR3 DNA sequence: TGTGCCAGCACCGGGGTCCTGGAGAATCAGCCCCAGCATTTT. This encodes CASTGVLENQPQHF.

The rearrangement uses TRBV5-1 and TRBJ2-3; D is possibly TRBD1 (7 bases). V lost 1 base and J lost 0, with 12 bases in between. Germline CDR1 reads SGHRS; CDR2 reads YFSETQ. This CDR3 has 16 amino acids. CDR3 in DNA: TGCGCCAGCAGCTTGCAGGGGGACTCGAGCACAGATACGCAGTATTTT. Translating it yields CASSLQGDSSTDTQYF. The whole variable domain, filled in from reference TRBV5-1 and TRBJ2-3, reads KAGVTQTPRYLIKTRGQQVTLSCSPISGHRSVSWYQQTPGQGLQFLFEYFSETQRNKGNFPGRFSGRQFSNSRSEMNVSTLELGDSALYLCASSLQGDSSTDTQYFGPGTRLTVL.

V is TRBV29-1 and J is TRBJ2-1, with D perhaps assigned TRBD1 or TRBD2 (5 bases each). From germline, CDR1 is SQVTM and CDR2 ANQGSEA. The CDR3 runs 14 residues. Trimming removed 3 bases from V and 4 bases from J, with 13 bases in between. CDR3 DNA sequence: TGCAGCGTTGACTGGGGGAGAGGATACAATGAGCAGTTCTTC. Its protein product is CSVDWGRGYNEQFF.

The chain employs TRBV28 and TRBJ2-7, with 8 bases identical to TRBD2. The trim removed 6 bases at V and 5 bases at J, leaving 12 bases unmatched. The CDR3 is 15 amino acids. CDR1 and CDR2 (germline): MDHEN, SYDVKM. Here the CDR3 DNA reads TGTGCCAGCAGCCTCCCGGGGGCGGGAGGACACGAGCAGTACTTC. This sequence encodes CASSLPGAGGHEQYF.

The chain employs TRBV29-1 and TRBJ2-7; D call uncertain. The V and J ends lost 2 bases and 0 bases respectively, with 5 bases between them. Germline V gene data show CDR1 as SQVTM and CDR2 as ANQGSEA. There are 12 residues in the CDR3. The CDR3 reads CSVEHSSYEQYF. The CDR3 nucleotides are TGCAGCGTTGAACATAGCTCCTACGAGCAGTACTTC.

There are a few counts of this clone. The chain uses TRBV7-6 and TRBJ1-2; D remains ambiguous. The V end was cut by 5 bases, the J end by 7 bases, with 14 bases between. The CDR3 is made up of 13 amino acids. In germline, CDR1 is SGHVS, CDR2 FNYEAQ. The CDR3 sequence: CASSPRSRFGYTF. In DNA form, the CDR3 reads TGTGCCAGCAGCCCTAGGTCCAGGTTTGGCTACACCTTC.

CDR3: CASSPRGRSGETQYF. CDR3 sequence (DNA): TGTGCCAGCAGTCCTCGGGGGCGTTCGGGCGAGACCCAGTACTTC. The chain links TRBV27 to TRBJ2-5; D may correspond to TRBD1 or TRBD2 (6 bases each). Germline V lookup: CDR1 MNHEY, CDR2 SMNVEV (reference sequence). V was clipped by 5 bases and J by 5 bases, with 18 bases between them. The CDR3 loop spans 15 amino acids.

This clone is a singleton in its sample. The gene calls are TRBV28 and TRBJ1-2, with 7 bases identical to TRBD1. The CDR3 totals 12 residues. Per the germline V gene, CDR1 is MDHEN and CDR2 is SYDVKM. Losses at the gene ends were 7 bases for V and 6 bases for J; bases not matched to a gene: 5. The CDR3 protein is CASKRDSDGYTF. The CDR3, as DNA: TGTGCCAGCAAACGGGACAGTGATGGCTACACCTTC.

This clone came up once. The rearrangement joins TRBV13 to TRBJ2-3; 11 positions match TRBD2. The V gene's germline CDR1 is PRHDT and CDR2 FYEKMQ (reference sequence). The CDR3 is 16 residues long. The V and J ends lost 5 bases and 4 bases, in that order; junction bases with no gene match: 8. The CDR3 region is CASSPLAGGRADTQYF. DNA of the CDR3: TGTGCCAGCAGCCCATTAGCGGGAGGGAGGGCAGATACGCAGTATTTT.

This chain joins TRBV7-2 and TRBJ1-1, with 8 bases aligning to TRBD1. Trimming removed 3 bases from V and 8 bases from J; junction bases left unmatched: 5. In germline, CDR1 is SGHTA, CDR2 FQGNSA. CDR3 size: 13 residues. CDR3 bases: TGTGCCAGCAGCTTGAGCCGGGACAGGGAAGCTTTCTTT. Protein product: CASSLSRDREAFF. Full variable domain (remainder filled in from reference TRBV7-2 and TRBJ1-1): GAGVSQSPSNKVTEKGKDVELRCDPISGHTALYWYRQSLGQGLEFLIYFQGNSAPDKSGLPSDRFSAERTGGSVSTLTIQRTQQEDSAVYLCASSLSRDREAFFGQGTRLTVV.

This rearrangement joins TRBV28 to TRBJ1-5; D ambiguous. The CDR3 consists of 13 residues. Between the trimmed V and J ends, which lost 1 base and 2 bases, there was a span of 3 bases. Germline assignment: CDR1 MDHEN and CDR2 SYDVKM. CDR3 nucleotide sequence: TGTGCCAGCAGTTTATCCCGCAATCAGCCCCAGCATTTT. It specifies CASSLSRNQPQHF.

CDR3 amino acids: CSVVSGFSYEQYF. CDR3 nucleotides: TGCAGCGTTGTGTCAGGGTTCTCCTACGAGCAGTACTTC. The chain carries TRBV29-1 and TRBJ2-7, with D perhaps matching TRBD1 (5 bases). This CDR3 comprises 13 residues. Per the germline V gene, CDR1 is SQVTM and CDR2 is ANQGSEA. V lost 4 bases to trimming and J lost 0 bases, with 10 bases between them.

This clone has a handful of counts. The chain has TRBV2 and TRBJ1-2, with D uncertain. Looked up from germline, CDR1 is SNHLY and CDR2 is FYNNEI. This CDR3 is 10 amino acids long. Trimming pared 3 bases from V and 5 bases from J, leaving 1 base between. The CDR3 reads CASSDYGYTF. In nucleotides, the CDR3 is TGTGCCAGCAGTGATTATGGCTACACCTTC.

The chain employs TRBV18 and TRBJ1-4; D is unresolved. Trimming removed 2 bases at V and 5 bases at J, with 6 bases between. Germline CDR1 reads KGHSH; CDR2 reads LQKENI. This CDR3 comprises 13 residues. The CDR3 loop is CASSPGVNEKLFF. For the CDR3, the DNA is TGTGCCAGCTCACCAGGGGTGAATGAAAAACTGTTTTTT.

The V call is TRBV7-2, the J call TRBJ2-3, with no clear D. The CDR3 runs to 12 residues. Trimming shortened V by 5 bases and J by 4 bases, and 7 bases separated the two germline ends. CDR1 and CDR2 (germline): SGHTA, FQGNSA. The CDR3 coding sequence is TGTGCCAGCAGCCCTATATCAGATACGCAGTATTTT. This translates into CASSPISDTQYF.

The chain employs TRBV4-3 and TRBJ2-5; the match to TRBD1 covers 10 bases. From germline, CDR1 is LGHNA and CDR2 YSLEER. This CDR3 contains 15 residues. V lost 3 bases to trimming and J lost 5 bases; unmatched junction nucleotides: 6. The CDR3 nucleotides are TGCGCCAGCAGCCAGGGGACAGGGGAATGGGAGACCCAGTACTTC. Translating gives CASSQGTGEWETQYF.

This chain uses TRBV28 with TRBJ2-1; D perhaps matches TRBD2 (5 bases). Per germline, CDR1 MDHEN and CDR2 SYDVKM. The CDR3 runs to 14 residues. V was shortened by 7 bases and J by 6 bases, with 16 bases between the two germline ends. CDR3 sequence: CASTEGDRLNEQFF. The DNA for the CDR3 is TGTGCCAGCACCGAGGGTGACCGCCTCAATGAGCAGTTCTTC.

This chain links TRBV6-6 with TRBJ2-3; 8 nucleotides agree with TRBD1. Trimming at V came to 6 bases and at J to 3 bases, leaving 5 bases not matched to a gene. CDR1 and CDR2 from the germline V gene are MNHNY and SVGAGI (reference sequence). The CDR3 has 14 residues. The CDR3 sequence is CASSRTGKTDTQYF. The CDR3 DNA sequence: TGTGCCAGCAGCAGGACAGGGAAGACAGATACGCAGTATTTT.